What follows are 24 T cell receptor beta chains derived from one specimen sequenced in a study of blood T cell repertoires in COVID-19. TCRdb's copy holds only in-frame clones and misses some; the assay was immunoSEQ multiplex PCR. The sample holds 300,000 to 400,000 clones, around 87% seen once. Material for sequencing was peripheral blood. The receptors stem from a human donor in a cohort sampled during active COVID-19.

The J gene is TRBJ2-7, the V gene TRBV29-1; D might be TRBD1 (6 bases). This CDR3 is 12 amino acids long. V lost 5 bases to trimming and J lost 5 bases, with 13 bases between them. Germline lookup yields CDR1 SQVTM and CDR2 ANQGSEA. The CDR3 bases are TGCAGCGTTATTAAAACAGGGAACGAGCAGTACTTC. It encodes CSVIKTGNEQYF.

V and J are TRBV6-5 and TRBJ2-2; no clear D. The germline gives CDR1 MNHEY, CDR2 SVGAGI. The length of the CDR3 is 14 residues. Trimming took off 6 bases at V and 4 bases at J, with 12 bases between the two ends. DNA for the CDR3: TGTGCCAGCAGGAGCGACGATCGCACCGGGGAGCTGTTTTTT. This sequence encodes CASRSDDRTGELFF.

This clone came up a few times. The chain uses TRBV19 and TRBJ1-4, with 10 positions matching TRBD1. V trimming: 1 base; J trimming: 8 bases; junction bases outside the gene matches: 7. This CDR3 has 16 residues. In germline, CDR1 is LNHDA, CDR2 SQIVND (reference sequence). The CDR3 DNA reads TGTGCCAGTAGTATAGCAGCGGGACAGGGGAACGAAAAACTGTTTTTT. It is translated as CASSIAAGQGNEKLFF.

This clone showed up many times. For the CDR3, the DNA is TGTGCCAGCAGCTTGCACAGGGTTCAGTACACCGGGGAGCTGTTTTTT. It encodes CASSLHRVQYTGELFF. V is TRBV5-4 and J is TRBJ2-2; D might be TRBD1 (6 bases). This CDR3 has 16 amino acids. Germline V gives CDR1 SGHNT, CDR2 YYREEE (reference sequence). Trimming shortened V by 1 base and J by 3 bases, and 13 bases separated the two germline ends.

The J gene is TRBJ1-3, the V gene TRBV6-1; 8 positions match TRBD1. Per the germline V gene, CDR1 is MNHNS and CDR2 is SASEGT. The CDR3 loop spans 14 amino acids. Unmatched junction bases numbered 3, after V lost 3 bases and J lost 5 bases. DNA for the CDR3: TGTGCCAGCAGTGATCGGACAGGGCGAAACACCATATATTTT. Amino acid sequence: CASSDRTGRNTIYF.

V and J are TRBV6-6 and TRBJ2-1; tentative D call: TRBD2 (6 bases). This CDR3 region has 16 residues. The V gene lost 4 bases and the J gene lost 0 bases, with 13 bases spanning the gap. From germline, CDR1 is MNHNY and CDR2 SVGAGI (reference sequence). For the CDR3, the DNA is TGTGCCAGCAGTTCCCGACTAGGGAGCTCCTACAATGAGCAGTTCTTC. Its translation is CASSSRLGSSYNEQFF.

The V call is TRBV3-1 (or the pseudogene TRBV3-2), the J call TRBJ2-4; D ambiguous. V lost 3 bases, J lost 8 bases, and 11 bases lay in between. The CDR3 covers 13 residues. CDR1 LGHDT and CDR2 YNNKEL come from the germline V gene (reference sequence). CDR3 in DNA: TGTGCCAGCAGCCACGCTAGTACCGACATTCAGTACTTC. This codes for CASSHASTDIQYF.

This rearrangement joins TRBV24-1 to TRBJ2-1; 10 bases map to TRBD2. This CDR3 region has 14 residues. Germline V gene lookup returns CDR1 KGHDR and CDR2 SFDVKD. V dropped 4 bases and J dropped 6; count of bases not matched to a gene: 2. The CDR3 sequence is CATSDRTSGNEQFF. The CDR3 DNA reads TGTGCCACCAGTGACCGGACTAGCGGCAATGAGCAGTTCTTC.

V gene TRBV7-8 combines with J gene TRBJ2-7, with D perhaps TRBD2 (6 bases). Trimming left V 3 bases short and J 2 bases short, with 14 bases between. The CDR3 spans 15 residues. Germline V gene data show CDR1 as SGHVS and CDR2 as FQNEAQ. The CDR3 DNA follows: TGTGCCAGCAGCTTGCAGGGAGGTAGCGCCTACGAGCAGTACTTC. It translates to CASSLQGGSAYEQYF.

The V call is TRBV25-1, the J call TRBJ2-7, with D unresolved. The length of the CDR3 is 12 residues. CDR1 and CDR2 from the germline V gene are MGHDK and SYGVNS. Trimming pared 1 base from V and 3 bases from J, leaving 4 bases between. CDR3 in DNA: TGTGCCAGCAGTGAATCTAACTACGAGCAGTACTTC. Protein: CASSESNYEQYF.

This chain uses TRBV24-1 with TRBJ1-2, with D perhaps matching TRBD1 (5 bases). V dropped 7 bases and J dropped 4 bases, with 15 bases sitting between them. There are 14 residues in the CDR3. Germline lookup yields CDR1 KGHDR and CDR2 SFDVKD. The CDR3 nucleotides are TGTGCCACCAGCGCTGCAGGGACTGGCTATGGCTACACCTTC. Translating it yields CATSAAGTGYGYTF.

The V and J genes are TRBV29-1 and TRBJ2-5, with a possible D match to TRBD1 (6 bases). The V and J ends lost 3 bases and 6 bases respectively, with 14 bases between them. Looked up from germline, CDR1 is SQVTM and CDR2 is ANQGSEA. This CDR3 is built from 13 residues. CDR3 loop: CSVEAGASKTQYF. Written as DNA, the CDR3 is TGCAGCGTTGAGGCAGGGGCCAGTAAGACCCAGTACTTC.

This chain links TRBV7-9 with TRBJ1-1; 8 nucleotides align to TRBD1. The CDR3 has 15 amino acids. The V and J ends lost 3 bases and 10 bases, in that order; junction bases with no gene match: 13. CDR1 and CDR2 (germline): SEHNR, FQNEAQ (reference sequence). The CDR3 loop is CASSLLSGGAYLAFF. CDR3 nucleotide sequence: TGTGCCAGCAGCTTGTTGTCAGGGGGCGCGTATTTAGCTTTCTTT. Variable domain in full (rest from reference TRBV7-9 and TRBJ1-1): DTGVSQNPRHKITKRGQNVTFRCDPISEHNRLYWYRQTLGQGPEFLTYFQNEAQLEKSRLLSDRFSAERPKGSFSTLEIQRTEQGDSAMYLCASSLLSGGAYLAFFGQGTRLTVV.

The genes are TRBV25-1 and TRBJ2-5; 8 nucleotides align to TRBD2. The CDR3 length is 16 residues. Trimming at V came to 2 bases and at J to 3 bases, leaving 8 bases not matched to a gene. Germline V gene lookup returns CDR1 MGHDK and CDR2 SYGVNS. The DNA for the CDR3 is TGTGCCAGCAGTGAAGCTGGTAGCGGGAAGAAAGAGACCCAGTACTTC. Its protein is CASSEAGSGKKETQYF.

V gene TRBV5-4 combines with J gene TRBJ2-1; TRBD1 aligns across 8 bases. V dropped 4 bases and J dropped 0; count of bases not matched to a gene: 15. This CDR3 comprises 19 residues. Germline V gene sequence: CDR1 SGHNT, CDR2 YYREEE (reference sequence). The CDR3 DNA sequence: TGTGCCAGCAGCACAACACACCCCAGGGGGCCCGGCTCCTACAATGAGCAGTTCTTC. Its translation: CASSTTHPRGPGSYNEQFF. The entire variable domain, with the rest obtained from reference TRBV5-4 and TRBJ2-1, is as follows: ETGVTQSPTHLIKTRGQQVTLRCSSQSGHNTVSWYQQALGQGPQFIFQYYREEENGRGNFPPRFSGLQFPNYSSELNVNALELDDSALYLCASSTTHPRGPGSYNEQFFGPGTRLTVL.

The rearrangement links TRBV30 to TRBJ1-2; a possible D gene is TRBD1 (5 bases). The CDR3 extends over 13 amino acids. Trimming stripped 5 bases from V and 0 bases from J, with 10 bases between. The germline CDR1 and CDR2 sequences are GTSNPN and SVGIG (reference sequence). The CDR3 protein is CAWDSLANYGYTF. The CDR3 DNA reads TGTGCCTGGGACAGCTTAGCTAACTATGGCTACACCTTC.

This clone occurred a few times. V gene TRBV6-4 combines with J gene TRBJ1-1; the D gene is possibly TRBD1 (5 bases). Trimming removed 7 bases at V and 1 base at J, with 16 bases between. The CDR3 contains 15 residues. CDR1 MRHNA and CDR2 SNTAGT come from the germline V gene. CDR3 coding DNA: TGTGCCAGCATTGTTGGGGGGGTATGGAACACTGAAGCTTTCTTT. As protein: CASIVGGVWNTEAFF.

The J gene is TRBJ2-7, the V gene TRBV6-6; 10 bases line up with TRBD2. This CDR3 has 12 residues. Looked up from germline, CDR1 is MNHNY and CDR2 is SVGAGI (reference sequence). CDR3 amino acids: CATGASGRIVYF. CDR3 nucleotide sequence: TGTGCTACGGGGGCTAGCGGGAGAATTGTGTACTTC.

The gene calls are TRBV10-3 and TRBJ2-1; 12 positions agree with TRBD2. CDR3 size: 15 residues. Trimming cost V 5 bases and J 7 bases; bases outside gene matches: 6. Looked up from germline, CDR1 is ENHRY and CDR2 is SYGVKD. The DNA of the CDR3 is TGTGCCATCAGTCACTCTAGCGGGAGGGAGAATGAGCAGTTCTTC. As protein: CAISHSSGRENEQFF.

The rearrangement joins TRBV19 to TRBJ2-1; TRBD1 aligns across 8 bases. J was trimmed by 7 bases and V by 5 bases; bases with no gene match: 7. CDR3 length: 14 amino acids. Germline CDR1 and CDR2: LNHDA and SQIVND (reference sequence). CDR3 DNA: TGTGCCAGTAGTGTGGACAGGGTGGGAAATGAGCAGTTCTTC. Its protein product is CASSVDRVGNEQFF.

The V gene is TRBV15, the J gene TRBJ2-1; TRBD1 matches at 8 bases. The CDR3 spans 16 residues. Trimming took 0 bases from V and 4 from J; bases not matched to a gene: 5. Germline V gene lookup returns CDR1 LNHNV and CDR2 YYDKDF (reference sequence). The CDR3 loop reads CATSREGQGAYNEQFF. The CDR3 nucleotides are TGTGCCACCAGCAGAGAAGGGCAGGGGGCATACAATGAGCAGTTCTTC.

This clone was counted a single time. The chain carries TRBV4-1 and TRBJ2-4, with TRBD2 matching 9 bases. Germline-derived CDR1 and CDR2 are MGHRA and YSYEKL. The ends lost 4 bases at V and 1 base at J; junction bases unmatched: 17. The CDR3 spans 20 residues. The CDR3 protein is CASSLYFPYWSGRAKNIQYF. Here the CDR3 DNA reads TGCGCCAGCAGCCTATACTTCCCTTACTGGAGCGGGAGGGCCAAAAACATTCAGTACTTC.

This clone was counted a few times. The J gene is TRBJ2-3, the V gene TRBV5-1; 7 nucleotides align to TRBD2. The CDR3 is made up of 15 amino acids. From germline, CDR1 is SGHRS and CDR2 YFSETQ. V lost 0 bases, J lost 4 bases, and 5 bases stayed unmatched. The CDR3 loop reads CASSLGRDYPDTQYF. The CDR3 DNA sequence: TGCGCCAGCAGCTTGGGTCGGGACTACCCAGATACGCAGTATTTT.

This clone appeared a few times. This rearrangement joins TRBV9 to TRBJ1-1; D not certain. V lost 3 bases and J lost 1, with 13 bases in between. Germline V gene lookup returns CDR1 SGDLS and CDR2 YYNGEE. CDR3 length: 15 residues. The CDR3 is CASSGVVGRNTEAFF. DNA of the CDR3: TGTGCCAGCAGCGGGGTCGTGGGGAGGAACACTGAAGCTTTCTTT.